The present entry profiles one T cell receptor beta chain with its context. Its target antigen remains unknown. Base-call qualities are not available, and no considerably larger clone is one nucleotide away. TCRbeta CDR3 regions were amplified from genomic DNA by means of the immunoSEQ Assay, a bias-controlled multiplex PCR. The authors' analysis ran thus. Within the assay, amplification of reference gene primers was used to estimate how many nucleated cells each sample contained. Sequence reads were collapsed and filtered to measure the absolute abundance of every unique TCRbeta CDR3 rearrangement. For each sample, productive Simpson clonality was calculated as the square root of Simpson's diversity index over productive rearrangements. What TCRdb holds here is the immuneACCESS table cut down to in-frame rearrangements. Part of the clones is not present; checked against another copy, under half of the missing clones reflect an unresolved V gene, and the others are unexplained. V, J and clone size derive from that table, while D and trimming were established from the DNA sequence. The sample table shows 250,000 to 400,000 clones, and around 86% are seen once. 1% of the sample belongs to the ten largest clones.

The data were taken from a study of blood T cell repertoires in COVID-19 (dated by TCRdb to 2020 to 2021). Describing the broader study: Samples covering the acute and convalescent phases of COVID-19 were provided by collaborators in the United States, Italy and Spain. Nearly every sample came with metadata listing a de-identified subject ID, COVID-19 status, age in years and sex. Where available, HLA class I and class II types were obtained from metadata supplied by the sample provider rather than from assay-based typing. Samples came from the ongoing ImmuneRACE study (first 160 participants) plus 1,254 subjects from 6 global collaborators. Subjects who had been exposed to COVID-19, were actively infected with it, or had recovered from it provided the deeply sampled blood TCRbeta repertoires that made up the dataset. A freely available public database, intended as a resource for researchers studying the immune response to SARS-CoV-2, is where the repertoires were released. The prospective study material was composed of cDNA or gDNA derived from T cells, B-cell-depleted T cells, or PBMCs. What the study reported, not specific to this receptor: The amount of clinical and demographic metadata varied by source and participant and was provided uncurated.

Collaborating institutions collected whole blood in K2EDTA tubes following their own protocols. For TCRbeta analysis, collaborators shipped samples as frozen whole blood, isolated PBMCs, or DNA extracted from either of those sample types. The TCR was taken from a man between 50 and 59 years old with active or convalescent COVID-19. The sequenced material came from peripheral blood.

The nucleotide sequence is given as TGTGCCAGCAGTGACGGACTGGGGATACGGGCCACCGCTTTCTTT. It specifies CASSDGLGIRATAFF. The chain was built from TRBV2 and TRBJ1-1, with the D gene not clear enough to name. Looking up the germline V gene yields CDR1 SNHLY and CDR2 FYNNEI. Trimming takes 3 bases from V and 11 bases from J, and the germline ends sit 22 bases apart. Including the terminal cysteine and phenylalanine, the CDR3 comprises 15 residues. Only the CDR3 part of the read is kept: 45 bases, read in frame from the first base.